These 20 T cell receptor beta chains came from one sample sequenced in a study of cytomegalovirus exposure and HLA in healthy donors. Primers included in the PCR were 60 Vbeta and 13 Jbeta primers. Profiled with immunoSEQ multiplex PCR; TCRdb holds only in-frame clones, not every one. The sample shows over 150,000 clones, 77% of them seen only once. The specimen was PBMCs. All receptors derive from a woman aged 55 to 70 in good health and CMV-seropositive.

V and J are TRBV21-1 and TRBJ2-7; the table calls TRBD1, which could not be checked here. TRBV21-1 is deemed a pseudogene. The CDR3 has 13 amino acids. This chain's CDR3 is CASSPLLGQGILV. The CDR3 bases are TGTGCCAGCAGCCCCCTCTTGGGACAGGGTATCCTCGTT.

CDR3 amino acids: CASSLEIGGHYGYTF. As DNA, the CDR3 is TGCGCCAGCAGCTTGGAGATAGGGGGCCACTATGGCTACACCTTC. This chain links TRBV5-1 with TRBJ1-2; 7 nucleotides line up with TRBD1. The germline V gene encodes CDR1 SGHRS and CDR2 YFSETQ. The trim removed 0 bases at V and 3 bases at J, leaving 5 bases unmatched. CDR3 size: 15 residues.

The CDR3 nucleotides read TGTGCCAGCAGCATCCTGGGGGAGGAAATGAACACTGAAGCTTTCTTT. This gives the protein CASSILGEEMNTEAFF. V is TRBV21-1 and J is TRBJ1-1. TRBV21-1 constitutes a pseudogene. The CDR3 contains 16 residues.

This clone was found once. The V call is TRBV27, the J call TRBJ1-1; possible D gene TRBD1, 5 bases. The germline gives CDR1 MNHEY, CDR2 SMNVEV (reference sequence). The ends were cut back, 0 bases at V and 4 bases at J, with 9 bases in the middle. The CDR3 runs 14 residues. CDR3 sequence reads: CASSLSRRGTEAFF. CDR3 nucleotide sequence: TGTGCCAGCAGTTTATCGAGAAGGGGCACTGAAGCTTTCTTT.

The chain joins TRBV11-2 to TRBJ2-7; D remains ambiguous. The CDR3 loop spans 11 amino acids. With 5 bases removed from V and 5 bases from J, the gap between germline ends came to 7 bases. In germline, CDR1 is SGHAT, CDR2 FQNNGV. CDR3 loop: CASSLSNEQYF. DNA for the CDR3: TGTGCCAGCAGCCTATCAAACGAGCAGTACTTC.

The chain's CDR3 is CASSPPETSGRIHEQYF. The DNA of the CDR3 is TGTGCCAGCAGCCCGCCAGAGACTAGCGGGAGAATCCACGAGCAGTACTTC. The J gene is TRBJ2-7, the V gene TRBV11-2, with 12 bases fitting TRBD2. Germline lookup yields CDR1 SGHAT and CDR2 FQNNGV. V lost 5 bases and J lost 5; bases outside the gene matches: 13. The CDR3 is 17 amino acids.

There are a few counts of this clone. V usage is TRBV5-4 and J usage is TRBJ2-1, with 8 positions matching TRBD2. With V trimmed by 6 bases and J by 8 bases, 7 bases remained unmatched. Germline CDR1 SGHNT, CDR2 YYREEE (reference sequence). This CDR3 is built from 13 residues. The chain's CDR3 is CASTLAGGYEQFF. The CDR3 bases are TGTGCCAGCACCCTGGCGGGGGGATATGAGCAGTTCTTC.

Only one count was recorded for this clone. This chain uses TRBV9 with TRBJ1-1; a possible D gene is TRBD1 (5 bases). Trimming stripped 5 bases from V and 4 bases from J, with 12 bases between. The CDR3 loop spans 13 amino acids. Germline V lookup: CDR1 SGDLS, CDR2 YYNGEE. This CDR3 reads CASSEGALTEAFF. The CDR3 nucleotides read TGTGCCAGCAGTGAAGGGGCCCTCACTGAAGCTTTCTTT.

This sequence joins TRBV10-3 and TRBJ1-3, with D perhaps matching TRBD1 (5 bases). The CDR3 length is 14 residues. In germline, CDR1 is ENHRY, CDR2 SYGVKD. The V end lost 7 bases, the J end lost 1 base, and 11 bases lay between the germline ends. The CDR3 DNA is TGTGCCATCAAGGGGCAGGAATCTGGAAACACCATATATTTT. Protein sequence: CAIKGQESGNTIYF.

This chain links TRBV5-6 with TRBJ2-2; 10 bases map to TRBD1. CDR3 size: 15 residues. V lost 4 bases to trimming and J lost 5 bases; unmatched junction nucleotides: 5. Germline CDR1 reads SGHDT; CDR2 reads YYEEEE. The CDR3 DNA reads as TGTGCCAGCAGCAAGACAGGGGGCGAGACCGGGGAGCTGTTTTTT. It yields the protein CASSKTGGETGELFF.

The gene calls are TRBV30 and TRBJ1-5, with D perhaps matching TRBD1 (6 bases). This CDR3 is built from 13 residues. The V end lost 2 bases, the J end lost 4 bases, and 9 bases lay between the germline ends. Germline CDR1 is GTSNPN and CDR2 is SVGIG (reference sequence). CDR3 residues: CAWSQQGNQPQHF. In DNA, the CDR3 is TGTGCCTGGAGTCAACAGGGAAATCAGCCCCAGCATTTT.

The chain is built from TRBV7-2 and TRBJ2-7; a possible D gene is TRBD1 (5 bases). V dropped 4 bases and J dropped 3 bases, with 16 bases sitting between them. Germline V gene sequence: CDR1 SGHTA, CDR2 FQGNSA. This CDR3 region has 15 residues. CDR3 region: CASSSWTPKGYEQYF. DNA of the CDR3: TGTGCCAGCAGCTCATGGACACCTAAGGGCTACGAGCAGTACTTC.

The chain recombines TRBV19 with TRBJ1-2; 7 positions agree with TRBD1. The length of the CDR3 is 15 residues. The ends lost 4 bases at V and 4 bases at J; junction bases unmatched: 9. CDR1 and CDR2 from the germline V gene are LNHDA and SQIVND (reference sequence). CDR3 protein: CASSNLGGRSYGYTF. CDR3 sequence (DNA): TGTGCCAGTAGTAACCTAGGGGGCCGTAGCTATGGCTACACCTTC.

This clone showed up just once. The V gene is TRBV18, the J gene TRBJ2-5; 7 positions match TRBD1. This CDR3 region has 14 residues. V was pared by 4 bases and J by 5 bases, with 7 bases of the junction left unmatched. Per germline, CDR1 KGHSH and CDR2 LQKENI. Here the CDR3 reads CASSRNRGFETQYF. The CDR3 DNA reads TGTGCCAGCTCACGGAACAGGGGCTTCGAGACCCAGTACTTC.

A few counts support this clone. The gene calls are TRBV30 and TRBJ2-7; no clear D gene. Per germline, CDR1 GTSNPN and CDR2 SVGIG (reference sequence). The CDR3 extends over 12 amino acids. V was cut by 4 bases and J by 0 bases, with 7 bases left in between. The CDR3 DNA is TGTGCCTGGAATCCCAACTCCTACGAGCAGTACTTC. Its translation: CAWNPNSYEQYF.

The chain has TRBV11-3 and TRBJ1-1, with D uncertain. V was clipped by 1 base and J by 1 base, with 4 bases between them. From germline, CDR1 is SGHNT and CDR2 YENEEA. The CDR3 extends over 13 amino acids. CDR3 sequence: CASSLGQNTEAFF. CDR3 nucleotides: TGTGCCAGCAGCTTAGGGCAGAACACTGAAGCTTTCTTT.

The chain links TRBV5-4 to TRBJ2-5, with 12 positions matching TRBD2. With 3 bases clipped from V and 6 bases from J, the junction kept 6 bases outside the gene matches. This CDR3 is 15 amino acids long. Looked up from germline, CDR1 is SGHNT and CDR2 is YYREEE (reference sequence). The CDR3 bases are TGTGCCAGCAGCTCACGGACTAGCGGGGAACAGACCCAGTACTTC. Protein: CASSSRTSGEQTQYF.

The J gene is TRBJ1-2, the V gene TRBV30; 8 positions agree with TRBD1. CDR1 GTSNPN and CDR2 SVGIG come from the germline V gene (reference sequence). V gave up 1 base and J gave up 7 bases; unmatched junction bases: 5. The CDR3 contains 13 residues. Written as DNA, the CDR3 is TGTGCCTGGAGTGCGGGTCAGGGGGCTGGCTACACCTTC. Its protein product is CAWSAGQGAGYTF.

The V and J genes are TRBV15 and TRBJ2-5, with 7 bases matching TRBD2. Unmatched junction bases numbered 10, after V lost 4 bases and J lost 2 bases. This CDR3 is built from 16 residues. The germline V gene encodes CDR1 LNHNV and CDR2 YYDKDF (reference sequence). CDR3 in amino acids: CATSTAQRGGQETQYF. CDR3 nucleotides: TGTGCCACCAGCACCGCCCAGCGGGGCGGACAAGAGACCCAGTACTTC.

J is TRBJ2-2 and V is TRBV10-3; perhaps TRBD2 as D (6 bases). With 3 bases removed from V and 3 bases from J, the gap between germline ends came to 14 bases. This CDR3 spans 16 amino acids. The germline V gene has CDR1 ENHRY and CDR2 SYGVKD. DNA of the CDR3: TGTGCCATCAGTGATTGGGGAGGCCGGGACACCGGGGAGCTGTTTTTT. It yields the protein CAISDWGGRDTGELFF.